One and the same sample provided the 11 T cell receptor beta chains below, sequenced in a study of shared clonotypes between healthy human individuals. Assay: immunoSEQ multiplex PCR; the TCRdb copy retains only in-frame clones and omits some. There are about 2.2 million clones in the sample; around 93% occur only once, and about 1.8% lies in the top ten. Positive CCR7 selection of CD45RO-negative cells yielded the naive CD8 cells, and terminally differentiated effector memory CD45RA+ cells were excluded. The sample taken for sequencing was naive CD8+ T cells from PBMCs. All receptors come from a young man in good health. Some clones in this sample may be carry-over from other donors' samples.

DNA of the CDR3: TGCGCCAGCAGCTTGGTACCGGACAACTACGAGCAGTACTTC. This gives the protein CASSLVPDNYEQYF. The chain employs TRBV5-1 and TRBJ2-7, with D maybe TRBD1 (5 bases). The V and J ends lost 0 bases and 3 bases respectively, with 10 bases between them. From germline, CDR1 is SGHRS and CDR2 YFSETQ. The CDR3 runs 14 residues.

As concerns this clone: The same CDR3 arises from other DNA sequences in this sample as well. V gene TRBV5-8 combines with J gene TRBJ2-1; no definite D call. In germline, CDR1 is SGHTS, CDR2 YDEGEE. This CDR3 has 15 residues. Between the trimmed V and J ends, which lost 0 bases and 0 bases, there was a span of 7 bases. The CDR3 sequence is CASSLGTSSYNEQFF. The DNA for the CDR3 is TGTGCCAGCAGCTTGGGGACCAGCTCCTACAATGAGCAGTTCTTC.

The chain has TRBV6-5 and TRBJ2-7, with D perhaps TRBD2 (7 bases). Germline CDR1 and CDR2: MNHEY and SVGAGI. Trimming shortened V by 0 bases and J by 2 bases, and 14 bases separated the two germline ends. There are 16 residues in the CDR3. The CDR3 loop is CASSYSAGEGAYEQYF. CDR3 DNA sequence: TGTGCCAGCAGTTACTCTGCAGGGGAGGGTGCCTACGAGCAGTACTTC.

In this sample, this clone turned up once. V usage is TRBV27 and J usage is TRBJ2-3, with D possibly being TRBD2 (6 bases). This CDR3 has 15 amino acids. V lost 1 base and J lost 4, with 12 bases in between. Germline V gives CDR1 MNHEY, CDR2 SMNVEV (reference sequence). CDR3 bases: TGTGCCAGCAGTTTATTGGCGGGACGGTCAGATACGCAGTATTTT. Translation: CASSLLAGRSDTQYF.

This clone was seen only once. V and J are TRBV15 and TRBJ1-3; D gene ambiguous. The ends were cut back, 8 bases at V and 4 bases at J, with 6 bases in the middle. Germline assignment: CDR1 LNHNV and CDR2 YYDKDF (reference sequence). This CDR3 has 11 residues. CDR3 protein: CATGGGNTIYF. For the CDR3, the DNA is TGTGCCACCGGCGGGGGAAACACCATATATTTT.

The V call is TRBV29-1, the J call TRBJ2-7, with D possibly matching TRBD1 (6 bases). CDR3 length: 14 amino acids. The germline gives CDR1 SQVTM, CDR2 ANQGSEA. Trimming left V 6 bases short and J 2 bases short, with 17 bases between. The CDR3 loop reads CSVLPGHETYEQYF. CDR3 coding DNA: TGCAGCGTGCTACCGGGACACGAAACCTACGAGCAGTACTTC.

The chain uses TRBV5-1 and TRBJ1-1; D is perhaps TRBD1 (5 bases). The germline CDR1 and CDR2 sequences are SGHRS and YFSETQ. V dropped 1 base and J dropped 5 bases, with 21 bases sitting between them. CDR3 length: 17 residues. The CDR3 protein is CASSLWGKGRDSTEAFF. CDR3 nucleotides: TGCGCCAGCAGCTTGTGGGGGAAGGGGCGAGATAGTACTGAAGCTTTCTTT.

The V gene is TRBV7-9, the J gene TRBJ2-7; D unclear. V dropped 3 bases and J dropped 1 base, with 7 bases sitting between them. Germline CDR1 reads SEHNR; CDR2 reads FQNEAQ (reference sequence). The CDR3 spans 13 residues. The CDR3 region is CASSFPESYEQYF. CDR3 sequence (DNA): TGTGCCAGCAGCTTCCCGGAGTCCTACGAGCAGTACTTC.

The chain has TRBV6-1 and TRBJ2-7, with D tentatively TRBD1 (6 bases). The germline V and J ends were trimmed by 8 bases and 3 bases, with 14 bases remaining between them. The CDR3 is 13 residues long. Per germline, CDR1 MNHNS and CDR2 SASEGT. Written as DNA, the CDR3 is TGTGCCAGCGGGGGCACAAAAATCTACGAGCAGTACTTC. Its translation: CASGGTKIYEQYF.

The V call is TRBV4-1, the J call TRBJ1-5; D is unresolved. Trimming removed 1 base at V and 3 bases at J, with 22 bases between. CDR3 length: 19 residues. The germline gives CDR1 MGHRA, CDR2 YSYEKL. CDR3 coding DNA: TGCGCCAGCAGCCAAGCTCTCTCAGTCACCATCTCCCCCAATCAGCCCCAGCATTTT. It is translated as CASSQALSVTISPNQPQHF.

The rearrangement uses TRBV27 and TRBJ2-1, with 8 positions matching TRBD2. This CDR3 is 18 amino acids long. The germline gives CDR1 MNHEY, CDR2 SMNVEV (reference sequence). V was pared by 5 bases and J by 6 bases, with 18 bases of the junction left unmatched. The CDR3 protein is CASSPTSSLAGPGNEQFF. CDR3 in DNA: TGTGCCAGCAGTCCCACCTCTTCTCTAGCGGGTCCGGGCAATGAGCAGTTCTTC.